The following is a T cell receptor beta chain sequence with its context. This sample was included in a study of shared clonotypes between healthy human individuals. Germline assignment: CDR1 SGDLS and CDR2 YYNGEE. V dropped 3 bases and J dropped 6; count of bases not matched to a gene: 9. This CDR3 has 15 amino acids. Clones were sequenced by immunoSEQ multiplex PCR, and TCRdb holds only the in-frame ones, with some missing. The sample carries about 1 million clones, about 77% recorded once. The specimen was memory CD4+ T cells sorted from blood. Subset here: CD45RA-negative fraction. The source of this sequence is a man younger than 30 in good health. The chain recombines TRBV9 with TRBJ1-2; 9 bases fit TRBD1. CDR3 bases: TGTGCCAGCAGCGATAGGACAGGGGAGCTCCATGGCTACACCTTC. Its protein product is CASSDRTGELHGYTF.